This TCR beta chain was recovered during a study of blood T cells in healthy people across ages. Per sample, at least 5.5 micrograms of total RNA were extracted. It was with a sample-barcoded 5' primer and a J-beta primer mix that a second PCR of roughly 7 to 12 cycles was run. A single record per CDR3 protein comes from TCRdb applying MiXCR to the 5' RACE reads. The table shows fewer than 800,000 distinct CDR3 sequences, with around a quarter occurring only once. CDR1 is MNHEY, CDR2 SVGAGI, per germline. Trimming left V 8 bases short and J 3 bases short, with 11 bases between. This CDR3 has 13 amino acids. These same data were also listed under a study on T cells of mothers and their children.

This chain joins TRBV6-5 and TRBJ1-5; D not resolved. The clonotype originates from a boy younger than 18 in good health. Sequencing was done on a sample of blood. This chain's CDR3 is CASAWSYNQPQHF. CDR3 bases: TGTGCCAGCGCGTGGAGCTACAATCAGCCCCAGCATTTT.